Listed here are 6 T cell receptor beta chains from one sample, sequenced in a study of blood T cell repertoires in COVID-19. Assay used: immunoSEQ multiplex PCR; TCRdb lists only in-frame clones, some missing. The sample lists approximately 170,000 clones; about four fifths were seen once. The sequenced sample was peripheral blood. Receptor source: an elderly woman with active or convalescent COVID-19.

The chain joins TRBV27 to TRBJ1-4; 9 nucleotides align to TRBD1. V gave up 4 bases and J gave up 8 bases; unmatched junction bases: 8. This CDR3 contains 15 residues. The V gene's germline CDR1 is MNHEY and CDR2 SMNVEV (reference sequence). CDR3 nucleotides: TGTGCCAGCAGTTCCGGGAGGACAGGGGCAGAAAAACTGTTTTTT. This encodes CASSSGRTGAEKLFF.

CDR3 nucleotide sequence: TGTGCCAGCAGCCCGGGACAGGGGACAGATACGCAGTATTTT. This sequence encodes CASSPGQGTDTQYF. This chain joins TRBV9 and TRBJ2-3, with 10 bases lining up with TRBD1. V shed 4 bases, J shed 3 bases, and the junction held 2 bases outside the gene matches. The CDR3 spans 14 residues. The germline V gene encodes CDR1 SGDLS and CDR2 YYNGEE.

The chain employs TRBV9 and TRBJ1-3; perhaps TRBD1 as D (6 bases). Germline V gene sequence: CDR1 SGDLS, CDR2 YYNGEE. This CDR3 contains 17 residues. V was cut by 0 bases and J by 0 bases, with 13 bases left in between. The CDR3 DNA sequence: TGTGCCAGCAGCGTAGCCGCGACAGGTTTCTCTGGAAACACCATATATTTT. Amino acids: CASSVAATGFSGNTIYF.

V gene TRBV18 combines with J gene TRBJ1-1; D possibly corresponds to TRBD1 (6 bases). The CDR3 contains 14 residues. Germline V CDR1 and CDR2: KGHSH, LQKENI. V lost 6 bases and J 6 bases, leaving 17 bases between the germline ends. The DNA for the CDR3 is TGTGCCAGCTCTCCTACGACAGGAAGCGCTGAAGCTTTCTTT. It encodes CASSPTTGSAEAFF.

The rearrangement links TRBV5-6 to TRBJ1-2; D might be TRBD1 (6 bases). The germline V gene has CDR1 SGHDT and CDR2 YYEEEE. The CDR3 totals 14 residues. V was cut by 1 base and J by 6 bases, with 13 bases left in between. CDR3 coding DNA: TGTGCCAGCAGCTTGTACCACAGGGATGATGGCTACACCTTC. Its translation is CASSLYHRDDGYTF.

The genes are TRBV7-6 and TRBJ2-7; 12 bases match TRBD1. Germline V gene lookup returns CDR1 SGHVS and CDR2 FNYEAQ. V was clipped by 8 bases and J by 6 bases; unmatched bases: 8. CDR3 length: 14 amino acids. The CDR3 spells CASSDWDRGREQYF. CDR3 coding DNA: TGTGCCAGCTCCGATTGGGACAGGGGGCGCGAGCAGTACTTC. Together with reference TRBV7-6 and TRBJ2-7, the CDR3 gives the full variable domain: GAGVSQSPRYKVTKRGQDVALRCDPISGHVSLYWYRQALGQGPEFLTYFNYEAQQDKSGLPNDRFSAERPEGSISTLTIQRTEQRDSAMYRCASSDWDRGREQYFGPGTRLTVT.